Below, one T cell receptor (beta chain) is given with its context. Antigen unknown. At one end, the junction sequence differs from germline, possibly due to a read error. These data originate in a study of blood T cells in healthy people across ages. Study overall: Capturing about one barcoded beta molecule per two T cells was achieved by template switching. Study-wide results and caveats: Per-million-T-cell TCR beta diversity fell roughly linearly with age.

Through a sample-barcoded 5' primer and a J-beta primer mix, a second PCR was run for 7 to 11 cycles. With 12 random nucleotides, a template-switch adaptor tagged each individual cDNA molecule. Every sample returned 2.5 million or more CDR3-containing paired-end reads. TCRdb reanalysed the 5' RACE reads using MiXCR and keeps one entry per CDR3 protein. The sample lists 1.5 million or so distinct CDR3 sequences, 42% seen once, with roughly 3.7% in the top ten. The source of this sequence is a woman under 30 in good health. Sample: blood.

The CDR3 region is CARSLDRSNQPQHF. The CDR3 bases are TGTGCCCGCAGTCTCGACAGATCCAATCAGCCCCAGCATTTT. The genes are TRBV27 and TRBJ1-5; TRBD1 might be the D (5 bases). The CDR3 is made up of 14 amino acids. The germline gives CDR1 MNHEY, CDR2 SMNVEV (reference sequence).